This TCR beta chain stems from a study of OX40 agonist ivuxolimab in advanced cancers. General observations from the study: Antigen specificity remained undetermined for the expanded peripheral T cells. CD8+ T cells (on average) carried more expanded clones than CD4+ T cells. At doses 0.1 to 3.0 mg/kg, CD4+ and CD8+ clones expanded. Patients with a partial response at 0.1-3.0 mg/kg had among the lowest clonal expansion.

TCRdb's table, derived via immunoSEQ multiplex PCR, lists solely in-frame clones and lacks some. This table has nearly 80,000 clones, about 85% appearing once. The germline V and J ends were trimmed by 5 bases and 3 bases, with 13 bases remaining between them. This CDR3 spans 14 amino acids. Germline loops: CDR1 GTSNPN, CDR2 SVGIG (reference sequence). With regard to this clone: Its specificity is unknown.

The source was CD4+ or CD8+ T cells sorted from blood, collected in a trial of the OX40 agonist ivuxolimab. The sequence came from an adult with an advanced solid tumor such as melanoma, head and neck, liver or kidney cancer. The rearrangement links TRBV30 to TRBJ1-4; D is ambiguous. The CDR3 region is CAWRTLGANEKLFF. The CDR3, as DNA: TGTGCCTGGCGTACCCTGGGTGCTAATGAAAAACTGTTTTTT.